The next 19 T cell receptor beta chains were all read from a single sample in a study of cytomegalovirus exposure and HLA in healthy donors. Amplification used 60 Vbeta primers and 13 Jbeta primers. Data came from immunoSEQ multiplex PCR; TCRdb stores just in-frame clones and leaves some out. The sample includes under 150,000 clones, about two thirds of them seen just once. Sequencing input: PBMCs. Receptors originate from a human donor in good health.

In nucleotides, the CDR3 is TGTGCCAGCAGCTTGGTGAGGGGGCGGACCGGGGAGCTGTTTTTT. Amino acid sequence: CASSLVRGRTGELFF. V usage is TRBV5-6 and J usage is TRBJ2-2; the match to TRBD1 covers 7 bases. The V segment lost 0 bases and the J segment 5 bases; nucleotides outside the gene matches: 4. The length of the CDR3 is 15 residues. Germline loops: CDR1 SGHDT, CDR2 YYEEEE.

In its sample, this clone was seen a few times. The chain links TRBV5-3 to TRBJ2-1; 10 bases match TRBD2. TRBV5-3 is assigned to the ORF class and has an uncertain function. After removal of 8 bases from V and 7 bases from J, the junction contained 9 bases not matched to a gene. The CDR3 length is 14 residues. CDR3 in amino acids: CAREEAGGLNEQFF. The DNA for the CDR3 is TGTGCCAGGGAGGAAGCGGGAGGGCTTAATGAGCAGTTCTTC.

As concerns this clone: The junction does not match germline at one end; this may be a read error. The chain employs TRBV7-9 and TRBJ1-1, with 7 positions matching TRBD1. The CDR3 length is 14 residues. Germline V gives CDR1 SEHNR, CDR2 FQNEAQ (reference sequence). The CDR3 sequence: CSSSLSGQHTEAFF. Here the CDR3 DNA reads TGTTCCAGCAGCTTATCGGGACAGCACACTGAAGCTTTCTTT. The full variable domain, in which reference TRBV7-9 and TRBJ1-1 provide the parts outside the CDR3, is DTGVSQNPRHKITKRGQNVTFRCDPISEHNRLYWYRQTLGQGPEFLTYFQNEAQLEKSRLLSDRFSAERPKGSFSTLEIQRTEQGDSAMYLCSSSLSGQHTEAFFGQGTRLTVV.

The rearrangement links TRBV7-9 to TRBJ2-1; 7 positions agree with TRBD2. Losses at the gene ends were 1 base for V and 7 bases for J; bases not matched to a gene: 7. The CDR3 spans 15 residues. Germline lookup yields CDR1 SEHNR and CDR2 FQNEAQ (reference sequence). CDR3 loop: CASSLVRELWNEQFF. The CDR3 DNA reads TGTGCCAGCAGCTTAGTGCGGGAGTTGTGGAATGAGCAGTTCTTC. The variable domain in full, completed from reference TRBV7-9 and TRBJ2-1, reads DTGVSQNPRHKITKRGQNVTFRCDPISEHNRLYWYRQTLGQGPEFLTYFQNEAQLEKSRLLSDRFSAERPKGSFSTLEIQRTEQGDSAMYLCASSLVRELWNEQFFGPGTRLTVL.

V is TRBV7-2 and J is TRBJ1-5; TRBD1 agrees at 9 bases. Per the germline V gene, CDR1 is SGHTA and CDR2 is FQGNSA. The junction had 11 bases not matched to a gene; V was cut back by 5 bases and J by 9 bases. This CDR3 is 15 amino acids long. In nucleotides, the CDR3 is TGTGCCAGCAGCGGTGGGGGACAGGGCCCCTGGCCCCAGCATTTT. As protein: CASSGGGQGPWPQHF.

This clone is a singleton in its sample. The gene calls are TRBV20-1 and TRBJ2-7; D unresolved. The CDR3 runs to 10 residues. Germline V gene data show CDR1 as DFQATT and CDR2 as SNEGSKA (reference sequence). Trimming cost V 5 bases and J 3 bases, with 5 bases left between them. The CDR3 bases are TGCAGTGCTTTCATCTACGAGCAGTACTTC. Its protein product is CSAFIYEQYF.

The rearrangement links TRBV28 to TRBJ2-5; 10 nucleotides agree with TRBD1. The trim removed 5 bases at V and 6 bases at J, leaving 9 bases unmatched. The CDR3 consists of 15 residues. The germline V gene has CDR1 MDHEN and CDR2 SYDVKM. The CDR3 nucleotides are TGTGCCAGCAGTGAGATAGGACAGGGGGACCAGACCCAGTACTTC. It codes for CASSEIGQGDQTQYF.

This clone was detected only once. The chain couples TRBV4-3 to TRBJ2-3; 9 nucleotides align to TRBD2. The germline V gene encodes CDR1 LGHNA and CDR2 YSLEER. V lost 0 bases and J lost 2; bases outside the gene matches: 9. CDR3 length equals 18 residues. Here the CDR3 DNA reads TGCGCCAGCAGCCAAGATCTGGAGCTAGCGGGATTCACAGATACGCAGTATTTT. Protein product: CASSQDLELAGFTDTQYF.

The chain employs TRBV5-1 and TRBJ1-3, with TRBD1 identical over 10 bases. The CDR3 sequence is 13 residues long. Germline CDR1 reads SGHRS; CDR2 reads YFSETQ. Trimming removed 7 bases from V and 3 bases from J; junction bases left unmatched: 1. CDR3 bases: TGCGCCAGCGGGACAGGGGATGGAAACACCATATATTTT. The encoded protein is CASGTGDGNTIYF.

This chain uses TRBV9 with TRBJ2-1, with D perhaps matching TRBD1 (5 bases). V was shortened by 0 bases and J by 4 bases, with 8 bases between the two germline ends. Germline V gene lookup returns CDR1 SGDLS and CDR2 YYNGEE. This CDR3 has 14 residues. The CDR3 nucleotides read TGTGCCAGCAGCGTAGAGGACACATACAATGAGCAGTTCTTC. Encoded protein: CASSVEDTYNEQFF.

This clone has only a few counts. The chain employs TRBV15 and TRBJ2-7; a possible D gene is TRBD1 (5 bases). This CDR3 region has 14 residues. The V end was cut by 3 bases, the J end by 2 bases, with 11 bases between. From germline, CDR1 is LNHNV and CDR2 YYDKDF (reference sequence). The CDR3 region has the DNA TGTGCCACCAGCAGCCTCAGGGCAGCCTACGAGCAGTACTTC. It specifies CATSSLRAAYEQYF.

The rearrangement links TRBV6-1 to TRBJ2-7; weak D call: TRBD2 (5 bases). V dropped 9 bases and J dropped 6 bases, with 24 bases sitting between them. CDR3 length: 15 residues. The V gene's germline CDR1 is MNHNS and CDR2 SASEGT. CDR3 in amino acids: CASTESWELESEQYF. For the CDR3, the DNA is TGTGCCAGTACCGAAAGCTGGGAGCTAGAGAGCGAGCAGTACTTC.

CDR3 in amino acids: CASSYNRVIDTEAFF. Here the CDR3 DNA reads TGTGCCAGCAGTTACAACAGGGTAATAGACACTGAAGCTTTCTTT. This chain uses TRBV6-6 with TRBJ1-1, with D perhaps TRBD1 (6 bases). Germline V gene sequence: CDR1 MNHNY, CDR2 SVGAGI (reference sequence). V lost 2 bases and J 3 bases, leaving 13 bases between the germline ends. This CDR3 is built from 15 residues.

V and J are TRBV6-5 and TRBJ2-7, with 10 bases fitting TRBD1. With V trimmed by 5 bases and J by 1 base, 5 bases remained unmatched. The CDR3 runs to 15 residues. The germline V gene encodes CDR1 MNHEY and CDR2 SVGAGI. CDR3 sequence: CASSGRDRGSYEQYF. In DNA, the CDR3 is TGTGCCAGCAGTGGCCGGGACAGGGGTTCCTACGAGCAGTACTTC.

The chain links TRBV4-1 to TRBJ2-7, with D tentatively TRBD2 (6 bases). The CDR3 covers 16 residues. Looked up from germline, CDR1 is MGHRA and CDR2 is YSYEKL. Trimming pared 1 base from V and 1 base from J, leaving 14 bases between. The CDR3 nucleotides are TGCGCCAGCAGCCAAGTCCCGGCGGAGGGGTCCTACGAGCAGTACTTC. Residues: CASSQVPAEGSYEQYF.

The CDR3 bases are TGTGCCAGCAGCCCAGGATTGCGGGGGCCAAGGAACTACGAGCAGTACTTC. This gives the protein CASSPGLRGPRNYEQYF. The V call is TRBV9, the J call TRBJ2-7; tentative D call: TRBD2 (7 bases). V was cut by 4 bases and J by 3 bases, with 23 bases left in between. The CDR3 is 17 residues long. CDR1 and CDR2 from the germline V gene are SGDLS and YYNGEE.

The chain joins TRBV5-1 to TRBJ2-3; D might be TRBD1 (6 bases). There are 14 residues in the CDR3. The germline CDR1 and CDR2 sequences are SGHRS and YFSETQ. With 6 bases removed from V and 4 bases from J, the gap between germline ends came to 15 bases. CDR3: CASTQGLNSDTQYF. CDR3 coding DNA: TGCGCCAGCACGCAGGGGTTGAATTCAGATACGCAGTATTTT. Together with reference TRBV5-1 and TRBJ2-3, the CDR3 gives the full variable domain: KAGVTQTPRYLIKTRGQQVTLSCSPISGHRSVSWYQQTPGQGLQFLFEYFSETQRNKGNFPGRFSGRQFSNSRSEMNVSTLELGDSALYLCASTQGLNSDTQYFGPGTRLTVL.

This chain joins TRBV6-5 and TRBJ1-2, with 8 nucleotides matching TRBD1. This CDR3 has 13 amino acids. Germline assignment: CDR1 MNHEY and CDR2 SVGAGI. With V trimmed by 2 bases and J by 6 bases, 2 bases remained unmatched. CDR3 protein: CASSYDRGNGYTF. As DNA, the CDR3 is TGTGCCAGCAGTTACGACAGGGGCAATGGCTACACCTTC.

The V call is TRBV5-1, the J call TRBJ2-1, with TRBD1 matching over 9 bases. The V and J ends lost 3 bases and 0 bases, in that order; junction bases with no gene match: 1. The germline V gene has CDR1 SGHRS and CDR2 YFSETQ. The CDR3 has 15 amino acids. CDR3: CASSSTGGSYNEQFF. The CDR3, as DNA: TGCGCCAGCAGCTCGACAGGGGGCTCCTACAATGAGCAGTTCTTC.